The T cell receptor (beta chain) under discussion was sequenced for a study of blood T cell repertoires in COVID-19. There are 12 residues in the CDR3. The germline V gene encodes CDR1 MDHEN and CDR2 SYDVKM. Trimming took off 7 bases at V and 7 bases at J, with 13 bases between the two ends. Data came from immunoSEQ multiplex PCR; TCRdb stores just in-frame clones and leaves some out. The table includes under 200,000 clones, 85% detected once. Sequenced material: peripheral blood. The receptor was derived from a woman of 80 years or more with COVID-19, enrolled during active disease. The chain employs TRBV28 and TRBJ1-2; D unresolved. The DNA of the CDR3 is TGTGCCAGCAATCCTTCCGGCGGTGGCTACACCTTC. Protein product: CASNPSGGGYTF.